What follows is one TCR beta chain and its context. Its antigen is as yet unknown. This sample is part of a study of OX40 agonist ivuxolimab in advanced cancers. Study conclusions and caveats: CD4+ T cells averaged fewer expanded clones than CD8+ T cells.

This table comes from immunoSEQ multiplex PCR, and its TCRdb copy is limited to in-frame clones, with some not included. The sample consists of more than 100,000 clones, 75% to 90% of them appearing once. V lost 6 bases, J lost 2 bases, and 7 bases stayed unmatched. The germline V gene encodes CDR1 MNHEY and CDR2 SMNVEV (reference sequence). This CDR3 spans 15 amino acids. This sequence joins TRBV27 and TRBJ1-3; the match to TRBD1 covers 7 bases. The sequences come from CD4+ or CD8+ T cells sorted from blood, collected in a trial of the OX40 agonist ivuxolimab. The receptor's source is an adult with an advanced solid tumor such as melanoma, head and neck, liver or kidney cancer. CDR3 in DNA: TGTGCCAGCAGACCCGACAGGGTAACTGGAAACACCATATATTTT. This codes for CASRPDRVTGNTIYF.